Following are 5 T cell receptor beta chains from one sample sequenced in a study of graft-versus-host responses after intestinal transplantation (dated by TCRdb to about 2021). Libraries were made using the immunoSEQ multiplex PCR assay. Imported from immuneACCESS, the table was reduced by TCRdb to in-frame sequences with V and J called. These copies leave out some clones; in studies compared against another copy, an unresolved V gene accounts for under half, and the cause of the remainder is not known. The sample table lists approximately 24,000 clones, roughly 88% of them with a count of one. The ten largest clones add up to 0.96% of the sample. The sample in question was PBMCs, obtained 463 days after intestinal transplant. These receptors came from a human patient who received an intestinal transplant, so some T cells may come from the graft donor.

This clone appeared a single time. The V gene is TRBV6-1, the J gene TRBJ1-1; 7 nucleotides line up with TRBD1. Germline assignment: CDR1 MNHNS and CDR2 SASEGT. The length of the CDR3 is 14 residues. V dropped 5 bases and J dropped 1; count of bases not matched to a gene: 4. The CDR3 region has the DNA TGTGCCAGCAGTCCTGGACAGGCGAACACTGAAGCTTTCTTT. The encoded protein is CASSPGQANTEAFF.

The CDR3 DNA follows: TGCGCCAGCAGCTTTGGACCGGGAGGCACTGAAGCTTTCTTT. Translation: CASSFGPGGTEAFF. The gene calls are TRBV5-1 and TRBJ1-1, with D unclear. Germline V gene data show CDR1 as SGHRS and CDR2 as YFSETQ. V was trimmed by 2 bases and J by 4 bases, leaving 12 bases between them. The CDR3 is 14 amino acids.

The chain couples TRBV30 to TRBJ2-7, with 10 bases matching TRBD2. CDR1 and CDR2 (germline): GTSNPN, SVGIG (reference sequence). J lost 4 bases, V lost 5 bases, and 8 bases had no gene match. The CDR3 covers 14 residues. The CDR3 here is CAWGLGLADYEQYF. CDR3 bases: TGTGCCTGGGGCCTCGGACTAGCGGATTACGAGCAGTACTTC.

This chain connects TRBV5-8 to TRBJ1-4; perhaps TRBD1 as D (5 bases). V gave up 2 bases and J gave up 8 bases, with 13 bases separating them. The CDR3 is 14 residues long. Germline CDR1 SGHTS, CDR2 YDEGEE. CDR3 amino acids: CASSLEGRREKLFF. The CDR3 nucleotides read TGTGCCAGCAGCTTAGAGGGGAGACGGGAAAAACTGTTTTTT.

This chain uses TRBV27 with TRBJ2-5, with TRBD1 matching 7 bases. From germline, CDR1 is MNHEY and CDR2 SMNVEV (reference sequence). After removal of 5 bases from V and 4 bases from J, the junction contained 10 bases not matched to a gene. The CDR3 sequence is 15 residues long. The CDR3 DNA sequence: TGTGCCAGCAGTGAAGTCGACAGGGAAGTAGAGACCCAGTACTTC. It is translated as CASSEVDREVETQYF.